Following are 15 T cell receptor beta chains from one sample sequenced in a study of regulatory T cells in long-lasting Graves disease. Construction of TCR beta libraries relied on iRepertoire HTBI primers and on Arm-PCR targeting CDR3 regions. One entry per CDR3 protein results from TCRdb running MiXCR on the multiplex PCR reads. Of roughly 500,000 distinct CDR3 sequences in the sample, approximately 22% were seen once. Regarding time point: persistent/refractory GD, antithyroid drugs over 5 years with positive TRAb. There was RNA extracted from PBMCs, and the TCR library was made from it. This sample comprised peripheral blood mononuclear cells (PBMCs), obtained when the disease was refractory, from a patient treated with antithyroid drugs. Receptors originate from a female donor with Graves disease.

This clonotype was counted between two and nine times. The chain has TRBV15 and TRBJ2-7; D is uncertain. The CDR3 consists of 13 residues. Germline V gene lookup returns CDR1 LNHNV and CDR2 YYDKDF (reference sequence). Trimming removed 0 bases from V and 4 bases from J, with 7 bases in between. The chain's CDR3 is CATSREVMYEQYF. The CDR3 region has the DNA TGTGCCACCAGCAGAGAAGTGATGTACGAGCAGTACTTC.

There are many counts of this clonotype. The chain recombines TRBV6-2 or TRBV6-3 with TRBJ1-1; D remains ambiguous. V dropped 5 bases and J dropped 1 base, with 11 bases sitting between them. The CDR3 sequence is 14 residues long. Germline CDR1 and CDR2: MNHEY and SVGEGT. The CDR3 sequence is CASSLMTSNTEAFF. Here the CDR3 DNA reads TGTGCCAGCAGTCTTATGACTTCGAACACTGAAGCTTTCTTT.

This chain joins TRBV28 and TRBJ2-1, with TRBD2 identical over 7 bases. Germline values: CDR1 MDHEN, CDR2 SYDVKM. The CDR3 has 15 residues. V lost 7 bases and J lost 7; bases outside the gene matches: 13. The CDR3 is CASTKLGGVLNEQFF. DNA for the CDR3: TGTGCCAGCACTAAGTTGGGGGGGGTCCTTAATGAGCAGTTCTTC.

The table lists this clonotype with many counts. This rearrangement joins TRBV19 to TRBJ1-2; D ambiguous. CDR3 length: 14 amino acids. Germline loops: CDR1 LNHDA, CDR2 SQIVND (reference sequence). V lost 3 bases and J 4 bases, leaving 12 bases between the germline ends. DNA of the CDR3: TGTGCCAGTAGTATCGGAGGAGGGTTCTATGGCTACACCTTC. It encodes CASSIGGGFYGYTF. Combining the CDR3 with reference TRBV19 and TRBJ1-2 gives the whole variable domain DGGITQSPKYLFRKEGQNVTLSCEQNLNHDAMYWYRQDPGQGLRLIYYSQIVNDFQKGDIAEGYSVSREKKESFPLTVTSAQKNPTAFYLCASSIGGGFYGYTFGSGTRLTVV.

This clonotype appeared a few times. The chain links TRBV15 to TRBJ2-6; 9 positions match TRBD1. Per germline, CDR1 LNHNV and CDR2 YYDKDF (reference sequence). The CDR3 is made up of 17 amino acids. The V segment lost 3 bases and the J segment 2 bases; nucleotides outside the gene matches: 5. CDR3 nucleotides: TGTGCCACCAGCAGGGACAGGGGCTTGGCTGGGGCCAACGTCCTGACTTTC. Protein: CATSRDRGLAGANVLTF.

This clonotype has only one observation. The chain is built from TRBV30 and TRBJ1-1, with D possibly TRBD1 on 5 matching bases. CDR3 length: 13 residues. Germline assignment: CDR1 GTSNPN and CDR2 SVGIG (reference sequence). V was shortened by 3 bases and J by 2 bases, with 10 bases between the two germline ends. CDR3 protein: CAWRGGVNTEAFF. In nucleotides, the CDR3 is TGTGCCTGGAGGGGAGGGGTTAACACTGAAGCTTTCTTT.

This clonotype was seen only a few times. The chain uses TRBV5-1 and TRBJ1-1; 7 nucleotides align to TRBD1. Germline CDR1 SGHRS, CDR2 YFSETQ. The CDR3 has 15 residues. V dropped 4 bases and J dropped 2; count of bases not matched to a gene: 8. The CDR3 region is CASSRTGQGNTEAFF. CDR3 nucleotides: TGCGCCAGCAGCCGGACAGGCCAAGGAAACACTGAAGCTTTCTTT. The entire variable domain, with the rest obtained from reference TRBV5-1 and TRBJ1-1, is as follows: KAGVTQTPRYLIKTRGQQVTLSCSPISGHRSVSWYQQTPGQGLQFLFEYFSETQRNKGNFPGRFSGRQFSNSRSEMNVSTLELGDSALYLCASSRTGQGNTEAFFGQGTRLTVV.

This rearrangement joins TRBV29-1 to TRBJ2-5, with no clear D. The CDR3 has 15 residues. Looked up from germline, CDR1 is SQVTM and CDR2 is ANQGSEA. V was clipped by 0 bases and J by 5 bases, with 16 bases between them. The CDR3, as DNA: TGCAGCGTTGAAGATGCTGCGGACGGTGGGGAGACCCAGTACTTC. Protein: CSVEDAADGGETQYF.

This clonotype was detected ten times or more. J is TRBJ2-7 and V is TRBV15; D call uncertain. The germline V gene encodes CDR1 LNHNV and CDR2 YYDKDF (reference sequence). V was shortened by 5 bases and J by 0 bases, with 14 bases between the two germline ends. CDR3 size: 15 residues. DNA of the CDR3: TGTGCCACCAGCGTCTTATGGACGGACTCCTACGAGCAGTACTTC. Protein sequence: CATSVLWTDSYEQYF.

This clonotype was recorded at least ten times. In nucleotides, the CDR3 is TGTGCCACCAGCAGAGATACAGGGGACTACGAGCAGTACTTC. Protein sequence: CATSRDTGDYEQYF. The V and J genes are TRBV15 and TRBJ2-7, with TRBD1 matching 7 bases. This CDR3 is 14 amino acids long. CDR1 is LNHNV, CDR2 YYDKDF, per germline (reference sequence). The V and J ends lost 0 bases and 3 bases, in that order; junction bases with no gene match: 2.

This clonotype was counted at least ten times. This chain links TRBV24-1 with TRBJ1-1; D unresolved. The CDR3 loop spans 11 amino acids. From germline, CDR1 is KGHDR and CDR2 SFDVKD. V lost 3 bases to trimming and J lost 8 bases, with 6 bases between them. CDR3 residues: CATSDLTEAFF. DNA for the CDR3: TGTGCCACCAGTGATCTAACCGAAGCTTTCTTT.

This clonotype was observed many times. The chain has TRBV28 and TRBJ1-5; possibly TRBD1 for D (6 bases). The CDR3 runs to 14 residues. CDR1 and CDR2 from the germline V gene are MDHEN and SYDVKM. Trimming cost V 4 bases and J 7 bases, with 14 bases left between them. CDR3 sequence reads: CASSSHREGQPQHF. For the CDR3, the DNA is TGTGCCAGCAGTTCTCACAGGGAAGGGCAGCCCCAGCATTTT.

Ten or more counts support this clonotype. The DNA for the CDR3 is TGTGCCAGCAGCCTCACCGAGGGGATTAGTTACGAGCAGTACTTC. Protein sequence: CASSLTEGISYEQYF. This sequence joins TRBV7-2 and TRBJ2-7; tentatively, D is TRBD1 or TRBD2 (5 bases each). The CDR3 runs to 15 residues. The germline V gene encodes CDR1 SGHTA and CDR2 FQGNSA. Between the trimmed V and J ends, which lost 5 bases and 4 bases, there was a span of 18 bases.

This clonotype was found a few times. This chain joins TRBV29-1 and TRBJ2-2; 8 nucleotides agree with TRBD1. V dropped 4 bases and J dropped 5; count of bases not matched to a gene: 9. This CDR3 is 15 amino acids long. CDR1 and CDR2 (germline): SQVTM, ANQGSEA. CDR3 region: CSVGFSRGPTGELFF. The DNA for the CDR3 is TGCAGCGTTGGGTTCTCCAGGGGGCCTACCGGGGAGCTGTTTTTT.

The V call is TRBV10-3, the J call TRBJ1-5; D gene unclear. V lost 0 bases to trimming and J lost 4 bases, with 4 bases between them. CDR1 and CDR2 (germline): ENHRY, SYGVKD. CDR3 length: 13 residues. Written as DNA, the CDR3 is TGTGCCATCAGTGAGTCCGTGAATCAGCCCCAGCATTTT. Protein sequence: CAISESVNQPQHF.